The next 20 T cell receptor beta chains were all read from a single sample in a study of post-analysis software for immune sequencing data. General study points: Controls showed lower frequencies than patients for roughly five TRBV segments, and TRBV5-6, TRBV5-1 and TRBV20-1 were among these.

The antigens of these receptors remain unknown. Prepared libraries of TCR beta cDNA carried unique molecular identifiers. From the PCR reads, TCRdb called clonotypes with MiXCR, one entry per CDR3 protein. The data contain about 430,000 distinct CDR3 sequences, about 40% of them singletons. The sequencing input was blood. Every receptor here comes from a girl aged 2-9 years with multiple sclerosis.

This clonotype is a singleton in its sample. This chain uses TRBV11-2 with TRBJ2-1, with TRBD1 matching over 7 bases. Looked up from germline, CDR1 is SGHAT and CDR2 is FQNNGV. The CDR3 extends over 15 amino acids. V lost 7 bases, J lost 5 bases, and 11 bases stayed unmatched. The CDR3 reads CASTHRDRADNEQFF. The CDR3 DNA is TGTGCCAGCACCCACCGGGACAGAGCCGACAATGAGCAGTTCTTC.

This chain uses TRBV4-1 with TRBJ2-6; possible D gene TRBD1, 6 bases. This CDR3 has 17 residues. The V gene's germline CDR1 is MGHRA and CDR2 YSYEKL. Trimming left V 3 bases short and J 0 bases short, with 12 bases between. CDR3 amino acids: CASSQGAAYSGANVLTF. In nucleotides, the CDR3 is TGCGCCAGCAGCCAGGGGGCCGCATACTCTGGGGCCAACGTCCTGACTTTC.

This clonotype was detected a few times. This CDR3 reads CASSYSGSGKGYTF. CDR3 coding DNA: TGTGCCAGCAGTTACTCGGGCAGTGGGAAAGGCTACACCTTC. The gene calls are TRBV6-5 and TRBJ1-2; no clear D gene. CDR3 length equals 14 residues. V dropped 0 bases and J dropped 8 bases, with 13 bases sitting between them. Germline V CDR1 and CDR2: MNHEY, SVGAGI.

The chain joins TRBV4-3 to TRBJ1-2; the match to TRBD1 covers 8 bases. This CDR3 comprises 15 residues. Germline CDR1 is LGHNA and CDR2 is YSLEER. Trimming took 0 bases from V and 2 from J; bases not matched to a gene: 2. For the CDR3, the DNA is TGCGCCAGCAGCCAAGATTGGGACAGGAACTATGGCTACACCTTC. Its translation: CASSQDWDRNYGYTF.

The sample holds a few counts of this clonotype. The genes are TRBV6-5 and TRBJ2-1; 7 bases agree with TRBD2. The trim removed 2 bases at V and 7 bases at J, leaving 11 bases unmatched. CDR1 and CDR2 (germline): MNHEY, SVGAGI. This CDR3 is built from 16 residues. CDR3 amino acids: CASSYQPAGVRNEQFF. The CDR3 DNA reads TGTGCCAGCAGTTACCAACCCGCGGGAGTTCGAAATGAGCAGTTCTTC.

V usage is TRBV5-6 and J usage is TRBJ2-5; D gene ambiguous. From germline, CDR1 is SGHDT and CDR2 YYEEEE. The CDR3 runs 13 residues. V lost 1 base to trimming and J lost 11 bases, with 15 bases between them. The CDR3 DNA sequence: TGTGCCAGCAGCTTGTCCGGGTCGAATGAGCAGTACTTC. Its protein product is CASSLSGSNEQYF.

This clonotype occurred a few times. CDR3 residues: CASSLQHRTSGYNEQFF. CDR3 nucleotides: TGTGCCAGCAGCTTACAGCACAGGACTAGCGGATACAATGAGCAGTTCTTC. The rearrangement links TRBV7-2 to TRBJ2-1, with 10 positions matching TRBD2. The germline gives CDR1 SGHTA, CDR2 FQGNSA. Unmatched junction bases numbered 8, after V lost 2 bases and J lost 4 bases. CDR3 length: 17 residues.

The V call is TRBV5-1, the J call TRBJ1-1; D unresolved. Per the germline V gene, CDR1 is SGHRS and CDR2 is YFSETQ. Trimming shortened V by 0 bases and J by 6 bases, and 12 bases separated the two germline ends. There are 14 residues in the CDR3. The CDR3 DNA reads TGCGCCAGCAGCTTGGTAGAGGAAGTGGCTGAAGCTTTCTTT. It yields the protein CASSLVEEVAEAFF.

The chain is built from TRBV12-3 or TRBV12-4 and TRBJ1-2; D is unclear. Trimming stripped 5 bases from V and 4 bases from J, with 20 bases between. CDR3 length equals 16 residues. The CDR3 spells CASSVGRFLSGYGYTF. CDR3 bases: TGTGCCAGCAGTGTCGGAAGGTTCCTATCTGGCTATGGCTACACCTTC.

In its sample, this clonotype was seen a few times. The chain couples TRBV10-3 to TRBJ1-5, with 7 bases lining up with TRBD1. V shed 2 bases, J shed 1 base, and the junction held 5 bases outside the gene matches. The CDR3 has 16 residues. CDR1 is ENHRY, CDR2 SYGVKD, per germline. The CDR3 DNA sequence: TGTGCCATCAGTGAGCAAAGGGGGCAGAGCAATCAGCCCCAGCATTTT. It codes for CAISEQRGQSNQPQHF.

This clonotype was counted between two and nine times. The chain carries TRBV28 and TRBJ2-7; TRBD2 matches at 8 bases. The CDR3 is 15 residues long. Germline CDR1 MDHEN, CDR2 SYDVKM. Trimming cost V 6 bases and J 0 bases; bases outside gene matches: 7. In DNA, the CDR3 is TGTGCCAGCAGCCCTACCGGGAGGGGCTCCTACGAGCAGTACTTC. Amino acid sequence: CASSPTGRGSYEQYF.

This rearrangement joins TRBV4-1 to TRBJ2-5; D not certain. This CDR3 has 16 residues. Germline V gene lookup returns CDR1 MGHRA and CDR2 YSYEKL. The V and J ends lost 4 bases and 0 bases respectively, with 15 bases between them. This chain's CDR3 is CASSPEGSGDQETQYF. CDR3 DNA sequence: TGCGCCAGCAGCCCCGAAGGGTCTGGAGACCAAGAGACCCAGTACTTC.

V and J are TRBV7-6 and TRBJ2-7; 8 bases fit TRBD1. Looked up from germline, CDR1 is SGHVS and CDR2 is FNYEAQ. Losses at the gene ends were 4 bases for V and 5 bases for J; bases not matched to a gene: 13. This CDR3 is 16 amino acids long. The CDR3 DNA reads TGTGCCAGCAGCTCAACCTACTCAGGGGGCGACCACGAGCAGTACTTC. It codes for CASSSTYSGGDHEQYF.

This clonotype has a handful of counts. The DNA for the CDR3 is TGCAGCTACACTAAAATAACGCTAGGCGCCAATGAGCAGTTCTTC. Translation: CSYTKITLGANEQFF. The chain uses TRBV29-1 and TRBJ2-1; no clear D gene. Germline V gene data show CDR1 as SQVTM and CDR2 as ANQGSEA. The CDR3 loop spans 15 amino acids. Between the trimmed V and J ends, which lost 8 bases and 6 bases, there was a span of 23 bases.

The chain couples TRBV20-1 to TRBJ2-2; the D gene is possibly TRBD2 (5 bases). The CDR3 length is 14 residues. Trimming shortened V by 6 bases and J by 2 bases, and 13 bases separated the two germline ends. CDR1 and CDR2 (germline): DFQATT, SNEGSKA (reference sequence). CDR3 sequence reads: CSAAPRLNTGELFF. The CDR3, as DNA: TGCAGTGCCGCCCCAAGACTAAACACCGGGGAGCTGTTTTTT.

The chain uses TRBV11-2 and TRBJ2-5; TRBD1 aligns across 8 bases. Germline trimming cut 5 bases from V and 2 bases from J; bases unmatched to any gene: 7. The CDR3 runs to 15 residues. Germline CDR1 and CDR2: SGHAT and FQNNGV. This chain's CDR3 is CASSHIRDRQETQYF. Written as DNA, the CDR3 is TGTGCCAGCAGCCATATACGGGACAGGCAAGAGACCCAGTACTTC.

The chain joins TRBV29-1 to TRBJ2-1; 8 nucleotides line up with TRBD1. The CDR3 is 12 amino acids. Germline V gene lookup returns CDR1 SQVTM and CDR2 ANQGSEA. V was clipped by 4 bases and J by 7 bases; unmatched bases: 3. Written as DNA, the CDR3 is TGCAGCGTTGGACAGGGGATTAATGAGCAGTTCTTC. As protein: CSVGQGINEQFF.

V usage is TRBV28 and J usage is TRBJ2-5, with 7 bases lining up with TRBD2. The DNA matches TRBJ2-7 better at its end, which makes the J call doubtful. The V gene's germline CDR1 is MDHEN and CDR2 SYDVKM. CDR3 size: 15 residues. In nucleotides, the CDR3 is TGTGCCAGCAGCGAAACTAACGGGAGGATCTACGAGCAGTACTTC. This translates into CASSETNGRIYEQYF.

The chain has TRBV2 and TRBJ1-2; D ambiguous. This CDR3 region has 14 residues. CDR1 is SNHLY, CDR2 FYNNEI, per germline. V was clipped by 6 bases and J by 1 base, with 12 bases between them. The CDR3 DNA follows: TGTGCCAGCAGGGAATATGGGTTTAACTATGGCTACACCTTC. This codes for CASREYGFNYGYTF. The entire variable domain, with the rest obtained from reference TRBV2 and TRBJ1-2, is as follows: EPEVTQTPSHQVTQMGQEVILRCVPISNHLYFYWYRQILGQKVEFLVSFYNNEISEKSEIFDDQFSVERPDGSNFTLKIRSTKLEDSAMYFCASREYGFNYGYTFGSGTRLTVV.

The rearrangement uses TRBV20-1 and TRBJ1-6; TRBD1 might be the D (6 bases). Per the germline V gene, CDR1 is DFQATT and CDR2 is SNEGSKA (reference sequence). Deletions cut 0 bases from V and 8 bases from J, with 14 bases between. This CDR3 spans 15 amino acids. CDR3 coding DNA: TGCAGTGCTAGAGAGGTCCGGGACAACTATTCACCCCTCCACTTT. Its protein is CSAREVRDNYSPLHF.